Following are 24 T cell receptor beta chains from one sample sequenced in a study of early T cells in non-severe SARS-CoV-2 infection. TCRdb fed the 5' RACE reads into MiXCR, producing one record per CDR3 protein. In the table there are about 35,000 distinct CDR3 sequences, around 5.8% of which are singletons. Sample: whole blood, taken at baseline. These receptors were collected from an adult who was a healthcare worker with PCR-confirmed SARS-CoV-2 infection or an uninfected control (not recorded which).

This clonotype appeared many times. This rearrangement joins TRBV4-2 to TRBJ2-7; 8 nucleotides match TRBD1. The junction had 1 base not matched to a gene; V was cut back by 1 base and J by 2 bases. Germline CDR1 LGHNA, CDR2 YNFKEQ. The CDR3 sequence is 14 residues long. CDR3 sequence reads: CASSQGDRPYEQYF. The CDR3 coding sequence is TGTGCCAGCAGCCAAGGGGACAGGCCCTACGAGCAGTACTTC.

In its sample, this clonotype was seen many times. CDR3 amino acids: CASRGGAVNTEAFF. In DNA, the CDR3 is TGTGCCAGCAGGGGGGGAGCGGTGAACACTGAAGCTTTCTTT. The chain uses TRBV6-2 or TRBV6-3 and TRBJ1-1; perhaps TRBD1 as D (5 bases). The ends were cut back, 6 bases at V and 0 bases at J, with 11 bases in the middle. Germline loops: CDR1 MNHEY, CDR2 SVGEGT. This CDR3 has 14 residues.

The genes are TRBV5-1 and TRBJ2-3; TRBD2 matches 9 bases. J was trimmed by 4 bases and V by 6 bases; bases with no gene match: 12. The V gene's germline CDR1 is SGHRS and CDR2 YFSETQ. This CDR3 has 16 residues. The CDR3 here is CASTRPGTSSSDTQYF. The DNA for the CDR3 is TGCGCCAGCACCCGTCCTGGGACTAGCTCATCAGATACGCAGTATTTT.

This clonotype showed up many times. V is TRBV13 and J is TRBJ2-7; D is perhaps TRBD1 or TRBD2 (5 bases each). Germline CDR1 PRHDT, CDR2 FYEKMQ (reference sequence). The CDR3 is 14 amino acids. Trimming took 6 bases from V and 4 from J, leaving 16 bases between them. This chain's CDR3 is CASRGTPRRYEQYF. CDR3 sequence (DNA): TGTGCCAGCAGAGGGACCCCGAGAAGGTACGAGCAGTACTTC.

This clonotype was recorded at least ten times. The CDR3 loop is CASSLSAGGADGYTF. DNA of the CDR3: TGTGCCAGCAGTTTGAGTGCAGGGGGCGCGGATGGCTACACCTTC. The chain links TRBV12-3 or TRBV12-4 to TRBJ1-2; TRBD1 agrees at 8 bases. The CDR3 has 15 residues. V dropped 3 bases and J dropped 6; count of bases not matched to a gene: 9.

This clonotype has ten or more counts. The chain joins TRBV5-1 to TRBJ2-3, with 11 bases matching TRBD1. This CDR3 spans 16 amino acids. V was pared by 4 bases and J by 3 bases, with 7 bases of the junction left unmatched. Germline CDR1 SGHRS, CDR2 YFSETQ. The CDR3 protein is CASSTSGTGGTDTQYF. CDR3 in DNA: TGCGCCAGCAGCACAAGCGGGACAGGGGGAACAGATACGCAGTATTTT.

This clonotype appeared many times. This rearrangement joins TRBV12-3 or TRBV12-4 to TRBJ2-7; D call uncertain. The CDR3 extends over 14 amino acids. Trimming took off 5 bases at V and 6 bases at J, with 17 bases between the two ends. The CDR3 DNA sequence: TGTGCCAGCAGTGTCCGGGTCTCCGCTCGCGAGCAGTACTTC. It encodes CASSVRVSAREQYF.

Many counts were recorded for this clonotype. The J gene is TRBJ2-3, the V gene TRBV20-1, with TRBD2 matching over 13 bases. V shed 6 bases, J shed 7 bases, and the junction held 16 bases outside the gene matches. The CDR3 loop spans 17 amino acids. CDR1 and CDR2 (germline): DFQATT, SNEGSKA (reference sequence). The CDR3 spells CSAPPPGLAGPEHTQYF. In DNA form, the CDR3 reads TGCAGTGCCCCCCCTCCGGGACTAGCGGGACCCGAACATACGCAGTATTTT.

The CDR3 bases are TGCGCCAGCAGCGTCGGCGACAGGGAAGAGACCCAGTACTTC. Its translation: CASSVGDREETQYF. This chain uses TRBV5-1 with TRBJ2-5, with 7 bases matching TRBD1. Germline V gene sequence: CDR1 SGHRS, CDR2 YFSETQ. V gave up 4 bases and J gave up 3 bases; unmatched junction bases: 6. The CDR3 loop spans 14 amino acids.

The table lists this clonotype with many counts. CDR3 DNA sequence: TGTGCCAGCACCCCTGGGGGGGCCTTAAGTCGGGAAAAACTGTTTTTT. It yields the protein CASTPGGALSREKLFF. V gene TRBV28 combines with J gene TRBJ1-4; maybe TRBD1 (6 bases). The germline CDR1 and CDR2 sequences are MDHEN and SYDVKM. There are 16 residues in the CDR3. V lost 7 bases and J 8 bases, leaving 23 bases between the germline ends. The whole variable domain, filled in from reference TRBV28 and TRBJ1-4, reads DVKVTQSSRYLVKRTGEKVFLECVQDMDHENMFWYRQDPGLGLRLIYFSYDVKMKEKGDIPEGYSVSREKKERFSLILESASTNQTSMYLCASTPGGALSREKLFFGSGTQLSVL.

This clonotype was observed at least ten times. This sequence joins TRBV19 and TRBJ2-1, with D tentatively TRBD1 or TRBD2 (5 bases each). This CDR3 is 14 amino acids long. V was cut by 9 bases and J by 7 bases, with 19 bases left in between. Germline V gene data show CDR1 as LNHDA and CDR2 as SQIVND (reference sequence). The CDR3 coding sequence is TGTGCCAGCCTGGGGGACGACCCCCTTAATGAGCAGTTCTTC. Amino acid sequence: CASLGDDPLNEQFF. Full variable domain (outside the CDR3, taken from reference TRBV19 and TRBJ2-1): DGGITQSPKYLFRKEGQNVTLSCEQNLNHDAMYWYRQDPGQGLRLIYYSQIVNDFQKGDIAEGYSVSREKKESFPLTVTSAQKNPTAFYLCASLGDDPLNEQFFGPGTRLTVL.

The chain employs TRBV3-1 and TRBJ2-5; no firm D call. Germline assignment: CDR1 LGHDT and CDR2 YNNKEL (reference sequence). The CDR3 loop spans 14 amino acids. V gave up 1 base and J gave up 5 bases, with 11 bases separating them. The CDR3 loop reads CASSQVGLGETQYF. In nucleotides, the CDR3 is TGTGCCAGCAGCCAAGTAGGCCTGGGGGAGACCCAGTACTTC.

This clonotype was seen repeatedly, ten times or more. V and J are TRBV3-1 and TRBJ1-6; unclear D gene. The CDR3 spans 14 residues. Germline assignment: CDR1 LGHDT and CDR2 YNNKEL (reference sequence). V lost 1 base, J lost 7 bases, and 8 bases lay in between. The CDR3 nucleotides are TGTGCCAGCAGCCAAGGCGGGCGGAATTCACCCCTCCACTTT. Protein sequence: CASSQGGRNSPLHF.

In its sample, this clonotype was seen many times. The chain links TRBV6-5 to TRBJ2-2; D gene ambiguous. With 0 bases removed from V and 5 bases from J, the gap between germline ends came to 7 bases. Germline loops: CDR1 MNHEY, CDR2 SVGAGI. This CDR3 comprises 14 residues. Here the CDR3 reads CASSYSTFTGELFF. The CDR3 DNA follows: TGTGCCAGCAGTTACTCGACCTTTACCGGGGAGCTGTTTTTT.

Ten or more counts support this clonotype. The CDR3 reads CASSLGGTMNTEAFF. CDR3 in DNA: TGCGCCAGCAGCTTGGGGGGGACCATGAACACTGAAGCTTTCTTT. The J gene is TRBJ1-1, the V gene TRBV5-1; D is possibly TRBD1 (5 bases). In germline, CDR1 is SGHRS, CDR2 YFSETQ. CDR3 length: 15 amino acids. Between the trimmed V and J ends, which lost 0 bases and 0 bases, there was a span of 9 bases.

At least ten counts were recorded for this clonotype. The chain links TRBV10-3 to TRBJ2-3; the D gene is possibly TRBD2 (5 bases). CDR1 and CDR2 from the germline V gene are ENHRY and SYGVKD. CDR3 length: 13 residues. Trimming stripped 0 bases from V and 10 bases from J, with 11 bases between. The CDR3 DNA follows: TGTGCCATCAGTGAGTCGGGCTGGGAGTCGCAGTATTTT. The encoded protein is CAISESGWESQYF.

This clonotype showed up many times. This chain's CDR3 is CASKGTIGGMDTQYF. CDR3 bases: TGTGCCAGCAAGGGGACTATCGGTGGCATGGATACGCAGTATTTT. The chain combines TRBV6-5 with TRBJ2-3, with 7 bases matching TRBD2. Losses at the gene ends were 7 bases for V and 6 bases for J; bases not matched to a gene: 13. The germline V gene has CDR1 MNHEY and CDR2 SVGAGI. The CDR3 spans 15 residues.

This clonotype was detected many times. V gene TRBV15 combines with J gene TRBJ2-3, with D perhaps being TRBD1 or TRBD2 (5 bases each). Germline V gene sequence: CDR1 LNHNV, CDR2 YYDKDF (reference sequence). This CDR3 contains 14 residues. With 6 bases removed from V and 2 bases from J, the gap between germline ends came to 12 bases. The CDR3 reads CATRGTLPTDTQYF. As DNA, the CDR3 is TGTGCCACCAGGGGGACCCTACCCACAGATACGCAGTATTTT.

CDR3: CASSRTRGNEQYF. For the CDR3, the DNA is TGTGCCAGCAGTAGAACGAGAGGGAACGAGCAGTACTTC. The genes are TRBV6-5 and TRBJ2-7; possibly TRBD2 for D (5 bases). CDR1 and CDR2 from the germline V gene are MNHEY and SVGAGI. The CDR3 is 13 residues long. The ends were cut back, 5 bases at V and 5 bases at J, with 13 bases in the middle.

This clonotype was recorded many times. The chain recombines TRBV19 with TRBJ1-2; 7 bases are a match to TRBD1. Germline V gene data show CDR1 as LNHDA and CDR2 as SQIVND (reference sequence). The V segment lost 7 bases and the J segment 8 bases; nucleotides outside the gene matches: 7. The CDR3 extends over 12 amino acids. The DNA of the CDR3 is TGTGCCAGTAAACAGGGGATAATCGGCTACACCTTC. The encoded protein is CASKQGIIGYTF.

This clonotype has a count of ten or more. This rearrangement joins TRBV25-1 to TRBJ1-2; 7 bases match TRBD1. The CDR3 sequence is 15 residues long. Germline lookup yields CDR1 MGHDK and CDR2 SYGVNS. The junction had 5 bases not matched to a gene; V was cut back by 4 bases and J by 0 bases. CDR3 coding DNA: TGTGCCAGCAGTGTGGGACAGCAAGCTAACTATGGCTACACCTTC. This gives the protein CASSVGQQANYGYTF.

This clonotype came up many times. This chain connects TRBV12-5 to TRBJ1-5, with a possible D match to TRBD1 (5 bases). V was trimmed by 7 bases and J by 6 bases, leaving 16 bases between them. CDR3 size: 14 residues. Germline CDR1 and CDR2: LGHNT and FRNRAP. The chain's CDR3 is CASAIGHAGQPQHF. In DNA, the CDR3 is TGTGCTAGTGCCATAGGACACGCAGGTCAGCCCCAGCATTTT.

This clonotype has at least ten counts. In DNA, the CDR3 is TGCGCCAGACCCTCGGGAGGGCTCCGAAACAATGAGCAGTTCTTC. It is translated as CARPSGGLRNNEQFF. The V gene is TRBV5-1, the J gene TRBJ2-1; TRBD2 matches at 8 bases. Per germline, CDR1 SGHRS and CDR2 YFSETQ. The CDR3 runs to 15 residues. With 8 bases clipped from V and 5 bases from J, the junction kept 12 bases outside the gene matches. Together with reference TRBV5-1 and TRBJ2-1, the CDR3 gives the full variable domain: KAGVTQTPRYLIKTRGQQVTLSCSPISGHRSVSWYQQTPGQGLQFLFEYFSETQRNKGNFPGRFSGRQFSNSRSEMNVSTLELGDSALYLCARPSGGLRNNEQFFGPGTRLTVL.

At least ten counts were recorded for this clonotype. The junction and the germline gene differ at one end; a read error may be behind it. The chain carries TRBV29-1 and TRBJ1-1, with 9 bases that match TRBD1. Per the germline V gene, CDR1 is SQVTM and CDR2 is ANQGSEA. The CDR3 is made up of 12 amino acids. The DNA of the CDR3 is TGCAGCGTCGCTACAGGGGGCACTGAAGTTTTCTTT. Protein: CSVATGGTEVFF.